This TCR beta chain derives from a study of Ad26.COV2.S vaccination and SARS-CoV-2 variants. Study-level information: The COV1001 Ad26.COV2.S trial arm included the donor. Participants got Ad26.COV2.S intramuscularly, once or twice 56 days apart. Overall study results and limits: Substantial breadth in spike-specific CD8+ and CD4+ T cell responses was reportedly seen after vaccination. Participants in the vaccine arm had higher spike-specific TCR breadth; placebo recipients had lower.

Concerning this clone: Its antigen is unidentified. This same CDR3 is encoded by further DNA sequences in the sample.

Sample treatment: about 20 received Ad26.COV2.S at low or high dose, single or two shots; 5 received placebo; per-sample allocation not given. The samples date from day 63 after the first vaccine or placebo injection. Assay: immunoSEQ multiplex PCR; the TCRdb copy retains only in-frame clones and omits some. Of about 420,000 clones listed, around 87% are singletons. The CDR3 loop spans 14 amino acids. Germline assignment: CDR1 MNHEY and CDR2 SVGAGI. The V gene end was trimmed by 2 bases and the J gene end by 4 bases; junction bases not matched to a gene: 4. J is TRBJ2-7 and V is TRBV6-5, with 8 bases matching TRBD1. This TCR was sampled from a person aged 18-65 years who received the Ad26.COV2.S COVID-19 vaccine or a placebo. The sample in question was peripheral blood, obtained in a trial of Ad26.COV2.S vaccine versus placebo. CDR3 in DNA: TGTGCCAGCAGTTACGGTCAGGGGGCGTACGAGCAGTACTTC. Residues: CASSYGQGAYEQYF.